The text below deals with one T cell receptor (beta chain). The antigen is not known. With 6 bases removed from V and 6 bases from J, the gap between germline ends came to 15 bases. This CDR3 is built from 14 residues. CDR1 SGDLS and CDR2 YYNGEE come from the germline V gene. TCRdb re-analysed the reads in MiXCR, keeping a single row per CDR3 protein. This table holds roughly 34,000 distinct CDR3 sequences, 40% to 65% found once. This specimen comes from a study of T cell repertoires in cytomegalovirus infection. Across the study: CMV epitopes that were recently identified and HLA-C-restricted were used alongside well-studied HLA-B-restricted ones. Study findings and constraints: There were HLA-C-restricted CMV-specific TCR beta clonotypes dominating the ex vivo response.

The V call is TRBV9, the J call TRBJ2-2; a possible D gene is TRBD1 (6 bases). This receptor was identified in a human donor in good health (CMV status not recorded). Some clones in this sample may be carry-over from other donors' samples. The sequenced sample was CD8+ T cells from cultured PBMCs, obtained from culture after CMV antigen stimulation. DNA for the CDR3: TGTGCCAGCACCAGTAGGTCAGGGGCCGGGGAGCTGTTTTTT. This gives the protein CASTSRSGAGELFF.